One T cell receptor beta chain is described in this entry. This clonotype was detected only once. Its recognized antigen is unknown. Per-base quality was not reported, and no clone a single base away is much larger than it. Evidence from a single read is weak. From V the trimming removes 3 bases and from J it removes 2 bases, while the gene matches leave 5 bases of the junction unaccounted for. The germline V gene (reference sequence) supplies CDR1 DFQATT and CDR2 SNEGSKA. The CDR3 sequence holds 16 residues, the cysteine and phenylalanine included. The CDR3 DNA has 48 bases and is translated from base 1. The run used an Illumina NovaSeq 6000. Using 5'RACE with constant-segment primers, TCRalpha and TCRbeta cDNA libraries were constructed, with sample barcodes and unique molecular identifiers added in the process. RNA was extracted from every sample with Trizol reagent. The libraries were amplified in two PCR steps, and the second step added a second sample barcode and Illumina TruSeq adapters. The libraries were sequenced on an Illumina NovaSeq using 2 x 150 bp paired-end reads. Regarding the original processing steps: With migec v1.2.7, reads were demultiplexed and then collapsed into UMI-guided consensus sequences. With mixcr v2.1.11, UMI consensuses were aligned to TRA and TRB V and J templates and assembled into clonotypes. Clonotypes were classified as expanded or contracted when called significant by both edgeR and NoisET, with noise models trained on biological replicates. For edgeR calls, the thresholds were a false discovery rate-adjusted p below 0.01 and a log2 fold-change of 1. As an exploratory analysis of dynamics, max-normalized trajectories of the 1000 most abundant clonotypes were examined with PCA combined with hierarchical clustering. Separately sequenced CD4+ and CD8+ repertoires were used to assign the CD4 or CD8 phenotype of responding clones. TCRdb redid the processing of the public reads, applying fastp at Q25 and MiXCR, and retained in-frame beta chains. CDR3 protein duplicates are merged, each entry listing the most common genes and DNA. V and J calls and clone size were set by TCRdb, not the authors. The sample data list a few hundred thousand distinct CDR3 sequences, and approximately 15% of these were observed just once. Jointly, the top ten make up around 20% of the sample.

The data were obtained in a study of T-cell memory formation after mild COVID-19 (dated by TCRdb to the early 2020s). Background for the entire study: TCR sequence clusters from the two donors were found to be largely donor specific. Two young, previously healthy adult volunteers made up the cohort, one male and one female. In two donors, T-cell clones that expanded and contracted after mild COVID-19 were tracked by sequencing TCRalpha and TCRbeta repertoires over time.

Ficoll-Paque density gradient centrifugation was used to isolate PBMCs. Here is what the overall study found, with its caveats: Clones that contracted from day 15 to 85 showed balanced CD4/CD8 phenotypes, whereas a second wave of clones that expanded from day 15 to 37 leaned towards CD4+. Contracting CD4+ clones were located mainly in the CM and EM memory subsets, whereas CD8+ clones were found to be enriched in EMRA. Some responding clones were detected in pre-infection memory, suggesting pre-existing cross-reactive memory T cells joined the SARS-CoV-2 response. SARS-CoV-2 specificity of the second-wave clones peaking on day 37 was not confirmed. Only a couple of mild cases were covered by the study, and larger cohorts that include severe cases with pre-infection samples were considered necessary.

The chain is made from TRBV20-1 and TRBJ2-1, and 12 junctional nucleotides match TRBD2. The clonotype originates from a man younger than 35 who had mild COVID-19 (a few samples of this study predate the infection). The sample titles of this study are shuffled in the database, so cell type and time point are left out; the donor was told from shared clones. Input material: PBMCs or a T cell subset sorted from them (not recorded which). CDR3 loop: CSASTASGGAYNEQFF. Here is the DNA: TGCAGTGCTAGTACGGCTAGCGGGGGGGCCTACAATGAGCAGTTCTTC.